The 21 T cell receptor beta chains below were found in one sample sequenced in a study of blood T cell repertoires in COVID-19 (dated by TCRdb to about 2020). Receptor libraries were prepared by the immunoSEQ multiplex PCR assay. As stored in TCRdb, this immuneACCESS dataset retains in-frame rearrangements with V and J assigned. A fraction of the clones does not appear; measured against another copy, unresolved V genes explain less than half of the discrepancy, and the remainder lacks a known reason. In this sample the table shows about 140,000 clones, approximately 82% of which occur a single time. The top ten clones comprise roughly 1.6% of the sample. The sequencing input was peripheral blood. The receptors derive from a human donor in a cohort sampled during active COVID-19.

This clone was picked up a small number of times. The chain links TRBV28 to TRBJ1-1; 8 bases fit TRBD1. From germline, CDR1 is MDHEN and CDR2 SYDVKM. Germline trimming cut 3 bases from V and 0 bases from J; bases unmatched to any gene: 6. The CDR3 extends over 16 amino acids. CDR3 loop: CASSFGTGYMNTEAFF. The CDR3 coding sequence is TGTGCCAGCAGTTTTGGGACAGGCTATATGAACACTGAAGCTTTCTTT.

This clone has a count of ten or more. The rearrangement joins TRBV3-1 (or the pseudogene TRBV3-2) to TRBJ1-1; D ambiguous. The V gene's germline CDR1 is LGHDT and CDR2 YNNKEL (reference sequence). Trimming pared 5 bases from V and 1 base from J, leaving 14 bases between. The CDR3 is 15 residues long. The CDR3 spells CASSALGRKNTEAFF. CDR3 DNA: TGTGCCAGCAGCGCCCTGGGCAGAAAGAACACTGAAGCTTTCTTT.

This sequence joins TRBV27 and TRBJ2-7; a possible D gene is TRBD1 (6 bases). V dropped 4 bases and J dropped 7 bases, with 20 bases sitting between them. There are 15 residues in the CDR3. Germline values: CDR1 MNHEY, CDR2 SMNVEV (reference sequence). The CDR3 is CASSSPPTGTWEQYF. CDR3 in DNA: TGTGCCAGCAGTTCCCCGCCGACAGGAACGTGGGAGCAGTACTTC.

V gene TRBV5-6 combines with J gene TRBJ1-2; no clear D. The CDR3 spans 13 residues. V was trimmed by 4 bases and J by 1 base, leaving 8 bases between them. Germline V gene lookup returns CDR1 SGHDT and CDR2 YYEEEE. The CDR3 region is CASSDGDNYGYTF. CDR3 sequence (DNA): TGTGCCAGCAGCGACGGGGATAACTATGGCTACACCTTC.

This clone was seen only once. The rearrangement uses TRBV18 and TRBJ2-1; D might be TRBD2 (5 bases). The CDR3 totals 14 residues. The germline gives CDR1 KGHSH, CDR2 LQKENI. V was clipped by 5 bases and J by 3 bases, with 11 bases between them. CDR3 DNA sequence: TGTGCCAGCTCATTCGAGCGGAACTACAATGAGCAGTTCTTC. This sequence encodes CASSFERNYNEQFF.

The V call is TRBV7-3, the J call TRBJ2-1; 11 nucleotides agree with TRBD2. After removal of 5 bases from V and 7 bases from J, the junction contained 7 bases not matched to a gene. CDR3 length: 15 amino acids. Germline assignment: CDR1 SGHTA and CDR2 FQGTGA. CDR3 bases: TGTGCCAGCAGCCCAGGACTAGCGGGTCAAAATGAGCAGTTCTTC. It encodes CASSPGLAGQNEQFF.

The chain uses TRBV7-2 and TRBJ1-2; 8 positions agree with TRBD1. CDR3 length: 15 amino acids. Germline V lookup: CDR1 SGHTA, CDR2 FQGNSA. V lost 5 bases, J lost 1 base, and 6 bases stayed unmatched. The CDR3 reads CASSPDRGNNYGYTF. The CDR3 coding sequence is TGTGCCAGCAGCCCAGACAGGGGAAATAACTATGGCTACACCTTC.

The CDR3 spells CASSPPTGAGLYEQYF. The DNA for the CDR3 is TGTGCCAGCTCACCACCGACGGGAGCAGGGCTCTACGAGCAGTACTTC. The chain carries TRBV18 and TRBJ2-7, with a weak D call TRBD2 (6 bases). CDR3 length equals 16 residues. The ends were cut back, 0 bases at V and 3 bases at J, with 15 bases in the middle. Germline V gene sequence: CDR1 KGHSH, CDR2 LQKENI.

The chain is built from TRBV10-1 and TRBJ1-2; perhaps TRBD1 as D (5 bases). The V gene's germline CDR1 is WNHNN and CDR2 SYGVQD (reference sequence). This CDR3 spans 11 amino acids. V was clipped by 9 bases and J by 2 bases, with 7 bases between them. The CDR3 DNA follows: TGCGCCAGTAGACAGAACTATGGCTACACCTTC. It is translated as CASRQNYGYTF.

CDR3 region: CASSQPQGPQHF. The CDR3, as DNA: TGTGCCAGTAGCCAACCTCAGGGACCCCAGCATTTT. The chain recombines TRBV19 with TRBJ1-5, with D possibly matching TRBD1 (5 bases). Trimming removed 6 bases from V and 10 bases from J, with 13 bases in between. CDR1 LNHDA and CDR2 SQIVND come from the germline V gene (reference sequence). This CDR3 has 12 residues.

The chain joins TRBV2 to TRBJ2-2; a weak D match, TRBD1 (5 bases). The CDR3 spans 15 residues. Trimming removed 4 bases from V and 4 bases from J, with 13 bases in between. From germline, CDR1 is SNHLY and CDR2 FYNNEI. Here the CDR3 DNA reads TGTGCCAGCAGTGGGGCCCCCACAGGCACCGGGGAGCTGTTTTTT. It yields the protein CASSGAPTGTGELFF.

This CDR3 is CASSLLTDTQYF. Written as DNA, the CDR3 is TGTGCCAGCAGCTTACTCACAGATACGCAGTATTTT. The genes are TRBV7-2 and TRBJ2-3; no reliable D call. The CDR3 extends over 12 amino acids. CDR1 is SGHTA and CDR2 is FQGNSA in the germline V gene. V was clipped by 2 bases and J by 2 bases, with 2 bases between them.

V is TRBV7-9 and J is TRBJ2-5; 8 bases are shared with TRBD1. The length of the CDR3 is 14 residues. The germline V gene has CDR1 SEHNR and CDR2 FQNEAQ (reference sequence). Trimming at V came to 5 bases and at J to 4 bases, leaving 6 bases not matched to a gene. The CDR3 sequence is CASSPGQGGETQYF. For the CDR3, the DNA is TGTGCCAGCAGCCCCGGACAGGGAGGAGAGACCCAGTACTTC.

The chain has TRBV3-1 (or the pseudogene TRBV3-2) and TRBJ2-7; 9 bases fit TRBD1. The CDR3 loop spans 15 amino acids. The ends lost 2 bases at V and 8 bases at J; junction bases unmatched: 10. Germline V lookup: CDR1 LGHDT, CDR2 YNNKEL (reference sequence). CDR3 in amino acids: CASSQMSGTGSKQYF. As DNA, the CDR3 is TGTGCCAGCAGCCAAATGTCCGGGACAGGGAGCAAGCAGTACTTC.

Only one count was recorded for this clone. This chain links TRBV7-9 with TRBJ2-7; D uncertain. Trimming pared 2 bases from V and 1 base from J, leaving 3 bases between. Germline lookup yields CDR1 SEHNR and CDR2 FQNEAQ (reference sequence). The CDR3 consists of 12 residues. The CDR3 DNA reads TGTGCCAGCAGCTTACGGTCCTACGAGCAGTACTTC. Translated: CASSLRSYEQYF.

The gene calls are TRBV19 and TRBJ2-1; the D is unclear. CDR3 length equals 16 residues. V lost 6 bases to trimming and J lost 2 bases, with 17 bases between them. Germline V gene sequence: CDR1 LNHDA, CDR2 SQIVND (reference sequence). The CDR3 DNA reads as TGTGCCAGTAGCCTCACGTTAGGAGCGACCTACAATGAGCAGTTCTTC. This gives the protein CASSLTLGATYNEQFF.

The rearrangement joins TRBV7-6 to TRBJ2-3; 11 nucleotides agree with TRBD2. Trimming removed 5 bases from V and 10 bases from J; junction bases left unmatched: 8. The CDR3 runs to 14 residues. Looked up from germline, CDR1 is SGHVS and CDR2 is FNYEAQ. CDR3 nucleotide sequence: TGTGCCAGCAGCCTCACTAGCGGGAGACGGGCGCAGTATTTT. Protein: CASSLTSGRRAQYF.

This chain links TRBV3-1 (or the pseudogene TRBV3-2) with TRBJ2-7, with TRBD2 matching over 13 bases. This CDR3 is built from 16 residues. J lost 6 bases, V lost 4 bases, and 9 bases had no gene match. Germline CDR1 reads LGHDT; CDR2 reads YNNKEL (reference sequence). The CDR3 DNA reads TGTGCCAGCAGCCCCTCTGGACTAGCGGGAGTCCCCGAGCAGTACTTC. It is translated as CASSPSGLAGVPEQYF.

This clone has more than one count but fewer than ten. The rearrangement links TRBV6-5 to TRBJ1-1; D is possibly TRBD1 (5 bases). The CDR3 has 12 residues. The germline gives CDR1 MNHEY, CDR2 SVGAGI. Trimming removed 8 bases from V and 4 bases from J, with 11 bases in between. Written as DNA, the CDR3 is TGTGCCAGCCACAGGCCCCCCACTGAAGCTTTCTTT. This encodes CASHRPPTEAFF.

As to this clone: An end of the junction differs from the germline gene, which may be a read error. The chain joins TRBV5-1 to TRBJ2-1; 9 nucleotides agree with TRBD2. The CDR3 runs to 13 residues. The germline V gene encodes CDR1 SGHRS and CDR2 YFSETQ. In DNA form, the CDR3 reads TGCGCCTGCAGTGCGGGAGGGCCTAATGAGCAGTTCTTC. Translating it yields CACSAGGPNEQFF.

This chain connects TRBV7-3 to TRBJ2-1; D not resolved. The CDR3 runs to 13 residues. Germline CDR1 SGHTA, CDR2 FQGTGA. Trimming pared 5 bases from V and 7 bases from J, leaving 12 bases between. DNA of the CDR3: TGTGCCAGCAGCCCGAATACAGTAAATGAGCAGTTCTTC. Protein sequence: CASSPNTVNEQFF.